This TCR beta chain was found in a study of blood T cell repertoires in COVID-19 (dated by TCRdb to about 2020). Notes on the research overall: Collaborator samples came from the United States, Italy and Spain and covered acute and convalescent phases of COVID-19. Subjects who had been exposed to COVID-19, were actively infected with it, or had recovered from it provided the deeply sampled blood TCRbeta repertoires that made up the dataset. Where HLA class I and class II types were available, the types were taken from metadata supplied by the sample provider, not from assay-based typing. The samples were drawn from the first 160 participants of the ongoing ImmuneRACE study and from 1,254 subjects provided by 6 global collaborators. The material from the prospective study consisted of cDNA or gDNA derived from T cells, B-cell-depleted T cells, or PBMCs. A freely available public database, intended as a resource for researchers studying the immune response to SARS-CoV-2, is where the repertoires were released. A de-identified subject ID, COVID-19 status, age in years and sex were almost always included in the sample metadata.

TCRbeta CDR3 regions were amplified from genomic DNA by means of the immunoSEQ Assay, a bias-controlled multiplex PCR. Per the original workflow: The number of nucleated cells in each sample was estimated by amplification of reference gene primers within the assay. Sequence reads were collapsed and filtered to measure the absolute abundance of every unique TCRbeta CDR3 rearrangement. Productive Simpson clonality was computed per sample as the square root of Simpson's diversity index over productive rearrangements. TCRdb provides this immuneACCESS table in a form limited to in-frame rearrangements. Some clones are lacking; in checked studies, under half of them reflect an unresolved V gene, and why the rest are absent is not known. That table supplies the V and J calls and clone size; D and trimming were determined from the DNA. Across this sample there are around 150,000 clones, with just under 85% seen only once. The ten biggest clones cover roughly 20% of the sample.

This clone was counted at least ten times. The antigen it recognizes is unknown. Base qualities are not at hand, and no much larger clone is one base apart. The CDR3 starts with the cysteine, ends with the phenylalanine, and has 14 residues. This entry keeps only the CDR3 DNA: 42 bases, framed from base 1. CDR1 and CDR2 are read off the germline V gene as SNHLY and FYNNEI. At the junction V is shortened by 3 bases and J by 5 bases; bases outside the gene matches: 6. Collaborating institutions collected whole blood in K2EDTA tubes following their own protocols. For TCRbeta analysis, collaborators shipped samples in one of three forms: frozen whole blood, isolated PBMCs, or DNA extracted from either of those sample types. What the work shows at the level of the full study, not this receptor alone: Clinical and demographic metadata were provided uncurated, with the amount varying by source and participant.

The chain uses TRBV2 and TRBJ2-7, and 8 junctional nucleotides match TRBD2. The material sequenced was peripheral blood. This TCR was recovered from a woman aged 80 or over with acute or convalescent COVID-19. At the DNA level, the sequence is TGTGCCAGCAGTGACAGCGGGAGTCTGGACGAGCAGTACTTC. It is translated as CASSDSGSLDEQYF.